The 8 T cell receptor beta chains below all came from one sample that was sequenced in a study of cytomegalovirus exposure and HLA in healthy donors. The PCR used 60 Vbeta and 13 Jbeta primers. Using immunoSEQ multiplex PCR, the repertoire was profiled, and TCRdb retains in-frame clones only, with some absent. Of 150,000 to 200,000 clones detected, over 80% appear once; the ten largest clones hold just over 4.5%. The sequencing sample was made of PBMCs. The origin of the receptors is a woman aged 50 to 60 in good health and CMV-seropositive.

This clone was counted a few times. The V gene is TRBV7-9, the J gene TRBJ1-3; possibly TRBD1 for D (5 bases). Between the trimmed V and J ends, which lost 11 bases and 5 bases, there was a span of 13 bases. Germline-derived CDR1 and CDR2 are SEHNR and FQNEAQ (reference sequence). The CDR3 length is 12 residues. CDR3 amino acids: CASRGSRNTIYF. The CDR3 DNA follows: TGTGCCTCAAGGGGAAGTAGAAACACCATATATTTT.

This chain uses TRBV5-8 with TRBJ1-3; tentative D call: TRBD1 (6 bases). The CDR3 covers 14 residues. Trimming removed 4 bases at V and 2 bases at J, with 10 bases between. Per germline, CDR1 SGHTS and CDR2 YDEGEE. The CDR3 DNA is TGTGCCAGCAGCATCCCAGGGGCTGGAAACACCATATATTTT. Its translation: CASSIPGAGNTIYF.

This chain uses TRBV19 with TRBJ1-5, with no clear D. Germline V gene data show CDR1 as LNHDA and CDR2 as SQIVND (reference sequence). The CDR3 loop spans 14 amino acids. V was cut by 10 bases and J by 1 base, with 14 bases left in between. The CDR3 reads CATTQALSNQPQHF. The CDR3 DNA is TGTGCCACCACCCAGGCTCTAAGCAATCAGCCCCAGCATTTT.

A few counts support this clone. This sequence joins TRBV4-2 and TRBJ2-2; 12 bases match TRBD2. CDR1 is LGHNA, CDR2 YNFKEQ, per germline. The CDR3 is made up of 18 amino acids. The V segment lost 0 bases and the J segment 4 bases; nucleotides outside the gene matches: 6. The CDR3: CASSQELAGGDPTGELFF. DNA for the CDR3: TGTGCCAGCAGCCAAGAACTAGCGGGAGGAGACCCCACCGGGGAGCTGTTTTTT.

This chain connects TRBV7-8 to TRBJ2-7, with TRBD1 as a possible D gene (5 bases). In germline, CDR1 is SGHVS, CDR2 FQNEAQ. CDR3 length equals 13 residues. The V gene lost 7 bases and the J gene lost 7 bases, with 17 bases spanning the gap. CDR3 sequence: CASTRAFGREQYF. DNA for the CDR3: TGTGCCAGCACCAGGGCCTTTGGCAGAGAGCAGTACTTC.

This rearrangement joins TRBV7-2 to TRBJ2-5, with 13 nucleotides matching TRBD2. Germline trimming cut 6 bases from V and 1 base from J; bases unmatched to any gene: 8. Germline assignment: CDR1 SGHTA and CDR2 FQGNSA. The CDR3 is made up of 17 amino acids. CDR3 coding DNA: TGTGCCAGCAGTCCGTTGGGACTAGCGGGGCTCCAAGAGACCCAGTACTTC. Protein: CASSPLGLAGLQETQYF.

This chain links TRBV6-6 with TRBJ1-2; D call uncertain. V lost 2 bases, J lost 8 bases, and 9 bases lay in between. CDR3 length: 12 residues. From germline, CDR1 is MNHNY and CDR2 SVGAGI (reference sequence). CDR3 region: CASSYPEGGYTF. As DNA, the CDR3 is TGTGCCAGCAGTTACCCGGAGGGAGGCTACACCTTC.

The V call is TRBV7-6, the J call TRBJ2-2, with a tentative D call TRBD1 (5 bases). The CDR3 spans 15 residues. Germline V gives CDR1 SGHVS, CDR2 FNYEAQ. V dropped 2 bases and J dropped 5 bases, with 12 bases sitting between them. CDR3 residues: CASSLYSQGTGELFF. The CDR3 nucleotides are TGTGCCAGCAGCTTATATTCGCAGGGAACCGGGGAGCTGTTTTTT.